The rows below give T cell receptor beta chains drawn from one sample of a study of T cell responses to AZD1222 COVID-19 vaccine. Data came from immunoSEQ multiplex PCR; TCRdb stores just in-frame clones and leaves some out. The sample has around 18,000 clones, roughly 76% seen once. Sample: peripheral blood, taken 28 days after the second AZD1222 dose. These receptors were obtained from an adult who received the AZD1222 COVID-19 vaccine. The CDR3 runs from the conserved cysteine through the conserved F or W. The D gene is left open where the match is weak. The size of a clone is reported for some rows only, either as once, few or many, or as a class for expanded clones.

.,.,TRBJ1-3,TRBV6-5,TGTGCCAGCAGTTTCTCAGGGAACTCTGGAAACACCATATATTTT,CASSFSGNSGNTIYF
TRBD2,.,TRBJ2-2,TRBV7-6,TGTGCCAGCAGCTTATCCGGGTACGGGCTGCGGGGGGCCGCGAACACCGGGGAGCTGTTTTTT,CASSLSGYGLRGAANTGELFF
.,.,TRBJ1-1,TRBV5-1,TGCGCCAGCAGCTTGGAGGGCGGGGTGAACACTGAAGCTTTCTTT,CASSLEGGVNTEAFF
TRBD1,.,TRBJ2-1,TRBV7-8,TGTGCCAGCAGCCCGGACAGGTATTACAATGAGCAGTTCTTC,CASSPDRYYNEQFF
.,.,TRBJ1-2,TRBV18,TGTGCCAGCTCACCAACATATCGGGGCTATGGCTACACCTTC,CASSPTYRGYGYTF
.,.,TRBJ1-1,TRBV7-3,TGTGCCAGCAGCTCAACAGGGCGCACTGAAGCTTTCTTT,CASSSTGRTEAFF
TRBD2,.,TRBJ2-2,TRBV5-6,TGTGCCAGCAGCCCGTTAGCGGGGAGCTACACCGGGGAGCTGTTTTTT,CASSPLAGSYTGELFF
.,.,TRBJ1-3,TRBV7-9,TGTGCCAGCAGCTTAGGCGGGGCTAATGGAAACACCATATATTTT,CASSLGGANGNTIYF
TRBD1,.,TRBJ2-5,TRBV19,TGTGCCAGTAGTCGACAGGGGCCTGGAGAGACCCAGTACTTC,CASSRQGPGETQYF
.,.,TRBJ2-1,TRBV10-3,TGTGCCATCAGTGATCTTATGGGGTCCCGAGATGAGCAGTTCTTC,CAISDLMGSRDEQFF
.,.,TRBJ1-2,TRBV7-9,TGTGCCAGCAGCTTATCCGGGGGCCGTGGCTACACCTTC,CASSLSGGRGYTF
.,.,TRBJ2-3,TRBV9,TGTGCCAGCAGCGTAGAGGGGTCTAGGGTTACGCAGTATTTT,CASSVEGSRVTQYF
.,.,TRBJ1-2,TRBV5-1,TGCGCCAGCAGCGTGGATAGGGAGTATGGCTACACCTTC,CASSVDREYGYTF
.,few,TRBJ2-7,TRBV2,TGTGCCAGCAGTGAGAGGGGCTACGAGCAGTACTTC,CASSERGYEQYF
.,.,TRBJ2-2,TRBV19,TGTGCCAGTACGCCAGGACTGAACACCGGGGAGCTGTTTTTT,CASTPGLNTGELFF
TRBD2,.,TRBJ2-3,TRBV3-1/TRBV3-2,TGTGCCAGCAGCCAAGGAGGACTAGCAAGTGGAGATACGCAGTATTTT,CASSQGGLASGDTQYF
.,.,TRBJ2-3,TRBV3-1/TRBV3-2,TGTGCCAGCAGTCCTCCTGGCACAGATACGCAGTATTTT,CASSPPGTDTQYF
.,.,TRBJ1-3,TRBV10-3,TGTGCCATCAGTGAAGGACAGTTAGGAAACACCATATATTTT,CAISEGQLGNTIYF
TRBD1,.,TRBJ1-2,TRBV30,TGTGCCTGGAGTCCCGGACAGGGGGGGTATGGCTACACCTTC,CAWSPGQGGYGYTF
TRBD1,.,TRBJ1-5,TRBV4-1,TGCGCCAGCAGCCAAGTTACAGGGGGCAATCAGCCCCAGCATTTT,CASSQVTGGNQPQHF
TRBD1,.,TRBJ1-2,TRBV5-4,TGTGCCAGCAGCCCTCCGGGACAGGGAGCTGGCTACACCTTC,CASSPPGQGAGYTF
TRBD1,.,TRBJ1-2,TRBV27,TGTGCCAGCAGGACAGGGATGGTTAACTATGGCTACACCTTC,CASRTGMVNYGYTF
.,.,TRBJ1-2,TRBV4-1,TGCGCCAGCAGCCAAGTTCCCACAGCTAACTATGGCTACACCTTC,CASSQVPTANYGYTF
TRBD1,few,TRBJ2-1,TRBV3-1/TRBV3-2,TGTGCCAGCAGCCTCGACAGGGGTCCCTACAATGAGCAGTTCTTC,CASSLDRGPYNEQFF
TRBD1,.,TRBJ1-1,TRBV9,TGTGCCAGCAGCGTGGGACAGTGGGGTACTGAAGCTTTCTTT,CASSVGQWGTEAFF
.,.,TRBJ2-7,TRBV19,TGTGCCAGTAGTATAGCGGGAGCAGGGGAGCAGTACTTC,CASSIAGAGEQYF
TRBD2,.,TRBJ2-3,TRBV5-1,TGCGCCAGCAGCCGCTCGGGACTAGGGAATTACGATAGCACAGATACGCAGTATTTT,CASSRSGLGNYDSTDTQYF
.,once,TRBJ1-1,TRBV18,TGTGCCAGCTCACCACCGTCAACTGGGGACACTGAAGCTTTCTTT,CASSPPSTGDTEAFF
.,.,TRBJ1-1,TRBV9,TGTGCCAGCAGCCCTAGTGGGGGGATGCTCACTGAAGCTTTCTTT,CASSPSGGMLTEAFF
.,.,TRBJ2-5,TRBV5-6,TGTGCCAGCAGCTTTCAGGGAAAGACCCAGTACTTC,CASSFQGKTQYF
TRBD1,.,TRBJ1-6,TRBV4-3,TGCGCCAGCAGCCAAGATCCGACAGGGGGAGAGGGATCACCCCTCCACTTT,CASSQDPTGGEGSPLHF
.,.,TRBJ1-2,TRBV18,TGTGCCAGCTCACCACCCGGCCAGAGGGTGTTTGGCTACACCTTC,CASSPPGQRVFGYTF
TRBD1,.,TRBJ2-2,TRBV23-1,TGCGCCAGCAGTCACTCGTGGGACAGGGCTTACACCGGGGAGCTGTTTTTT,CASSHSWDRAYTGELFF
.,.,TRBJ1-2,TRBV19,TGTGCCAGTAGTATGCGGGCAGGGCCCGTCTATGGCTACACCTTC,CASSMRAGPVYGYTF
TRBD2,medium-sized,TRBJ2-1,TRBV19,TGTGCCAGTAGGGAGTTGACTAGCGGGAGCCGTAACTACAATGAGCAGTTCTTC,CASRELTSGSRNYNEQFF
TRBD1,.,TRBJ2-3,TRBV4-3,TGCGCCAGCAGCCAAGACTGGGACAGGCCAACAGATACGCAGTATTTT,CASSQDWDRPTDTQYF
TRBD2,.,TRBJ2-5,TRBV7-2,TGTGCCAGCAGCCCCCTCGGACTAGCGGGAGTGGAGACCCAGTACTTC,CASSPLGLAGVETQYF
.,few,TRBJ1-3,TRBV5-5,TGTGCCAGCAGCTTGTCGACACAGCCAGGAAACACCATATATTTT,CASSLSTQPGNTIYF
.,.,TRBJ1-6,TRBV5-1,TGCGCCAGCAGCTTGTCGACACCTGTCTCTAGGTATAATTCACCCCTCCACTTT,CASSLSTPVSRYNSPLHF
TRBD1,.,TRBJ2-2,TRBV6-2/TRBV6-3,TGTGCCAGCAGTTACGGGGACAGGCAGGCCGGGGAGCTGTTTTTT,CASSYGDRQAGELFF
.,.,TRBJ2-7,TRBV18,TGTGCCAGCTCACCGTCTTGGGAGCAGTACTTC,CASSPSWEQYF
TRBD1,.,TRBJ1-1,TRBV18,TGTGCCAGCTCACCATCCAGGCGACAGGGGGGTGAAGCTTTCTTT,CASSPSRRQGGEAFF
.,.,TRBJ1-2,TRBV3-1/TRBV3-2,TGTGCCAGCAGCCAATTAGACAGTAACTATGGCTACACCTTC,CASSQLDSNYGYTF
.,.,TRBJ1-2,TRBV7-9,TGTGCCAGCAGCTTAGACCGGGCAGGGTCAAGCTATGGCTACACCTTC,CASSLDRAGSSYGYTF
TRBD1,.,TRBJ1-1,TRBV11-3,TGTGCCAGCAGCTTAGGGGGATACAGGGGAATGAACACTGAAGCTTTCTTT,CASSLGGYRGMNTEAFF
.,.,TRBJ1-5,TRBV10-2,TGCGCCAGCAGTGCACAGGGTAATCAGCCCCAGCATTTT,CASSAQGNQPQHF
.,.,TRBJ2-7,TRBV7-2,TGTGCCAGCAGTCCCGGGGTGGGGGTCTCCTATGAGCAGTACTTC,CASSPGVGVSYEQYF
.,.,TRBJ1-1,TRBV9,TGTGCCAGCAGCGTAGGAAGGGAACACACTGAAGCTTTCTTT,CASSVGREHTEAFF
TRBD1,once,TRBJ1-6,TRBV6-2/TRBV6-3,TGTGCCAGCAGTTACACCAGGGGGACGAGGTCACCCCTCCACTTT,CASSYTRGTRSPLHF
TRBD1,.,TRBJ1-6,TRBV4-3,TGCGCCAGCAGCCACGGGCCAGGACAGGCGTTGTTGTCACCCCTCCACTTT,CASSHGPGQALLSPLHF
.,.,TRBJ1-3,TRBV5-8,TGTGCCAGCAGCTTGAACAGGGCTGGAAACACCATATATTTT,CASSLNRAGNTIYF
TRBD1,once,TRBJ1-3,TRBV30,TGTGCCCAGGGGGGAGTTAACTTCTTGGACACCATATATTTT,CAQGGVNFLDTIYF
TRBD2,.,TRBJ2-7,TRBV7-9,TGTGCCAGCAGCTTAGGGACTAGCGTCTACGAGCAGTACTTC,CASSLGTSVYEQYF